This paragraph covers one TCR beta chain sequence. The sample belongs to a study of blood T cell repertoires in COVID-19. CDR1 and CDR2 from the germline V gene are SEHNR and FQNEAQ (reference sequence). Trimming removed 2 bases from V and 11 bases from J, with 10 bases in between. This CDR3 region has 11 residues. Method: immunoSEQ multiplex PCR; TCRdb's copy keeps in-frame clones and lacks some. This table holds roughly 390,000 clones, more than 75% found once. V and J are TRBV7-9 and TRBJ2-7, with D unclear. Sequencing used peripheral blood. This receptor was identified in a woman in her twenties or thirties with COVID-19, enrolled during active disease. Written as DNA, the CDR3 is TGTGCCAGCAGCTTATGGCTAGGTAAGTACTTC. Translated, it gives CASSLWLGKYF. Combining the CDR3 with reference TRBV7-9 and TRBJ2-7 gives the whole variable domain DTGVSQNPRHKITKRGQNVTFRCDPISEHNRLYWYRQTLGQGPEFLTYFQNEAQLEKSRLLSDRFSAERPKGSFSTLEIQRTEQGDSAMYLCASSLWLGKYFGPGTRLTVT.